A single sample gave rise to the 2 T cell receptor beta chains below, sequenced in a study of T cell responses to AZD1222 COVID-19 vaccine. The table came from immunoSEQ multiplex PCR; TCRdb's copy has only in-frame clones and leaves some out. Of approximately 160,000 clones listed, roughly 94% are singletons. The starting material was peripheral blood, obtained 28 days after the second AZD1222 dose. These receptors were taken from an adult who received the AZD1222 COVID-19 vaccine.

The chain has TRBV19 and TRBJ2-1, with 10 bases lining up with TRBD1. The germline gives CDR1 LNHDA, CDR2 SQIVND (reference sequence). With V trimmed by 1 base and J by 0 bases, 0 bases remained unmatched. CDR3 length: 16 amino acids. CDR3 amino acids: CASSIGTGGSYNEQFF. DNA for the CDR3: TGTGCCAGTAGTATAGGGACAGGGGGCTCCTACAATGAGCAGTTCTTC.

The V gene is TRBV9, the J gene TRBJ1-4; D gene unclear. Germline V lookup: CDR1 SGDLS, CDR2 YYNGEE. This CDR3 has 15 amino acids. V lost 4 bases and J lost 2, with 12 bases in between. The DNA for the CDR3 is TGTGCCAGCAGCCCTTCGGGCAGTACTAATGAAAAACTGTTTTTT. Its translation is CASSPSGSTNEKLFF.